The 31 T cell receptor beta chains below come from one sample, sequenced in a study of Ad26.COV2.S vaccination and SARS-CoV-2 variants. The table came from immunoSEQ multiplex PCR; TCRdb's copy has only in-frame clones and leaves some out. The sample has about 680,000 clones; around 90% are singletons. Regarding treatment: over 15 received Ad26.COV2.S at low or high dose, single or two shots; 5 received placebo; per-sample allocation not given. Sampling took place 63 days after the first vaccine or placebo injection. The source material was peripheral blood, sampled in a trial of Ad26.COV2.S vaccine versus placebo. Receptors were obtained from a person between 18 and 60 years old who received the Ad26.COV2.S COVID-19 vaccine or a placebo.

The chain recombines TRBV15 with TRBJ1-1; D gene unclear. V was shortened by 0 bases and J by 8 bases, with 10 bases between the two germline ends. The CDR3 extends over 13 amino acids. CDR1 and CDR2 (germline): LNHNV, YYDKDF (reference sequence). The CDR3, as DNA: TGTGCCACCAGCAGAGATTCTGCGGCGGAAGCTTTCTTT. Amino acids: CATSRDSAAEAFF.

This clone was found once. The genes are TRBV5-4 and TRBJ2-2, with 7 positions matching TRBD1. Germline CDR1 SGHNT, CDR2 YYREEE (reference sequence). Trimming cost V 9 bases and J 4 bases; bases outside gene matches: 12. The CDR3 is made up of 15 amino acids. This CDR3 reads CATTRQGESTGELFF. In nucleotides, the CDR3 is TGTGCCACCACACGACAGGGTGAGAGCACCGGGGAGCTGTTTTTT. Looking up the rest from reference TRBV5-4 and TRBJ2-2 gives the full variable domain: ETGVTQSPTHLIKTRGQQVTLRCSSQSGHNTVSWYQQALGQGPQFIFQYYREEENGRGNFPPRFSGLQFPNYSSELNVNALELDDSALYLCATTRQGESTGELFFGEGSRLTVL.

This chain links TRBV30 with TRBJ1-6; D uncertain. Trimming stripped 0 bases from V and 9 bases from J, with 15 bases between. The CDR3 runs to 15 residues. Germline lookup yields CDR1 GTSNPN and CDR2 SVGIG (reference sequence). The CDR3 DNA sequence: TGTGCCTGGAGTGTAGGCGTCAAGGGCGGTTCACCCCTCCACTTT. Encoded protein: CAWSVGVKGGSPLHF. The entire variable domain, with the rest obtained from reference TRBV30 and TRBJ1-6, is as follows: SQTIHQWPATLVQPVGSPLSLECTVEGTSNPNLYWYRQAAGRGLQLLFYSVGIGQISSEVPQNLSASRPQDRQFILSSKKLLLSDSGFYLCAWSVGVKGGSPLHFGNGTRLTVT.

As for this clone: Other nucleotide sequences from this sample produce the same CDR3. The chain links TRBV7-8 to TRBJ2-3; 10 bases map to TRBD2. The CDR3 extends over 16 amino acids. Germline assignment: CDR1 SGHVS and CDR2 FQNEAQ. V lost 1 base and J lost 2; bases outside the gene matches: 3. CDR3 sequence reads: CASSLVAGGSTDTQYF. The CDR3 bases are TGTGCCAGCAGCTTAGTAGCGGGGGGCTCCACAGATACGCAGTATTTT.

V and J are TRBV10-3 and TRBJ2-1; a possible D gene is TRBD2 (5 bases). The CDR3 contains 15 residues. Germline V gene data show CDR1 as ENHRY and CDR2 as SYGVKD. With 9 bases removed from V and 0 bases from J, the gap between germline ends came to 15 bases. The CDR3 DNA sequence: TGTGCCATAAGAGTAGCGCTCAGCTCCTACAATGAGCAGTTCTTC. It encodes CAIRVALSSYNEQFF.

This chain connects TRBV6-1 to TRBJ2-1; D is ambiguous. The CDR3 totals 13 residues. Germline V gives CDR1 MNHNS, CDR2 SASEGT. V was cut by 0 bases and J by 6 bases, with 6 bases left in between. The CDR3 loop is CASSEAGRNEQFF. As DNA, the CDR3 is TGTGCCAGCAGTGAAGCGGGCCGCAATGAGCAGTTCTTC.

The rearrangement links TRBV6-5 to TRBJ2-3; D unclear. The V gene's germline CDR1 is MNHEY and CDR2 SVGAGI. CDR3 length: 13 residues. Trimming cost V 8 bases and J 1 base, with 10 bases left between them. CDR3 DNA sequence: TGTGCCAGCTTAGTGAGAGGCACAGATACGCAGTATTTT. It codes for CASLVRGTDTQYF.

The V gene is TRBV27, the J gene TRBJ2-7; 12 nucleotides align to TRBD2. V lost 2 bases to trimming and J lost 5 bases; unmatched junction nucleotides: 7. CDR3 length: 16 residues. Germline V gene lookup returns CDR1 MNHEY and CDR2 SMNVEV (reference sequence). The CDR3 nucleotides are TGTGCCAGCAGTTTACTAGCGGGAGGGCCGTATCACGAGCAGTACTTC. It codes for CASSLLAGGPYHEQYF.

This clone was picked up a small number of times. This sequence joins TRBV18 and TRBJ2-7; the D is unclear. CDR1 and CDR2 (germline): KGHSH, LQKENI. The CDR3 is 12 amino acids. Deletions cut 2 bases from V and 5 bases from J, with 7 bases between. CDR3: CASSPRFHEQYF. The CDR3 coding sequence is TGTGCCAGCTCACCAAGGTTCCACGAGCAGTACTTC.

The chain is built from TRBV12-3 or TRBV12-4 and TRBJ2-3; tentatively, D is TRBD1 or TRBD2 (5 bases each). The CDR3 is made up of 13 amino acids. V was pared by 1 base and J by 8 bases, with 10 bases between. The CDR3 DNA is TGTGCCAGCAGTTTAGGGGACGACGGTACGCAGTATTTT. Amino acids: CASSLGDDGTQYF.

CDR3 residues: CARLDRAYEQYF. The CDR3 coding sequence is TGTGCCAGACTGGACAGGGCTTACGAGCAGTACTTC. The chain employs TRBV19 and TRBJ2-7; TRBD1 aligns across 8 bases. The CDR3 has 12 amino acids. The germline gives CDR1 LNHDA, CDR2 SQIVND (reference sequence). Losses at the gene ends were 9 bases for V and 4 bases for J; bases not matched to a gene: 5.

The chain couples TRBV4-2 to TRBJ1-6, with no clear D. V was shortened by 1 base and J by 4 bases, with 11 bases between the two germline ends. This CDR3 spans 16 amino acids. The germline CDR1 and CDR2 sequences are LGHNA and YNFKEQ. For the CDR3, the DNA is TGTGCCAGCAGCCAAGCGACTACGGTTTATAATTCACCCCTCCACTTT. As protein: CASSQATTVYNSPLHF.

The V gene is TRBV10-2, the J gene TRBJ2-7; the D is unclear. The CDR3 contains 12 residues. Germline V CDR1 and CDR2: WSHSY, SAAADI. V shed 2 bases and J shed 3 bases, with 5 bases lying between them. As DNA, the CDR3 is TGCGCCAGCAGTGAGACTGACTACGAGCAGTACTTC. Translating it yields CASSETDYEQYF.

On this clone itself: The same CDR3 arises from other DNA sequences in this sample as well. The chain uses TRBV6-2 or TRBV6-3 and TRBJ2-2; D is possibly TRBD2 (6 bases). This CDR3 spans 15 amino acids. V lost 2 bases and J lost 4, with 11 bases in between. In germline, CDR1 is MNHEY, CDR2 SVGEGT. CDR3 loop: CASSYGGAGTGELFF. The CDR3 bases are TGTGCCAGCAGTTACGGGGGAGCGGGCACCGGGGAGCTGTTTTTT.

A few counts support this clone. This chain uses TRBV6-1 with TRBJ2-5; 8 nucleotides align to TRBD1. This CDR3 is 15 amino acids long. CDR1 MNHNS and CDR2 SASEGT come from the germline V gene. The ends lost 3 bases at V and 2 bases at J; junction bases unmatched: 5. The CDR3 DNA reads TGTGCCAGCAGTGAGGGGGACAGGAATCAAGAGACCCAGTACTTC. It specifies CASSEGDRNQETQYF.

The chain has TRBV10-2 and TRBJ1-5, with 7 bases fitting TRBD1. Germline-derived CDR1 and CDR2 are WSHSY and SAAADI. The trim removed 2 bases at V and 4 bases at J, leaving 5 bases unmatched. This CDR3 has 15 residues. The CDR3 sequence is CASSERTGDNQPQHF. CDR3 bases: TGCGCCAGCAGTGAGCGTACAGGGGATAATCAGCCCCAGCATTTT.

The rearrangement joins TRBV30 to TRBJ2-3; D gene unclear. The germline V gene encodes CDR1 GTSNPN and CDR2 SVGIG (reference sequence). V shed 0 bases and J shed 10 bases, with 8 bases lying between them. This CDR3 region has 11 residues. CDR3 nucleotides: TGTGCCTGGAGTGTACGTAATGCGCAGTATTTT. This translates into CAWSVRNAQYF.

The rearrangement links TRBV25-1 to TRBJ2-3; 8 bases are a match to TRBD1. J was trimmed by 8 bases and V by 5 bases; bases with no gene match: 3. CDR3 length equals 12 residues. Germline V gene sequence: CDR1 MGHDK, CDR2 SYGVNS. CDR3 nucleotides: TGTGCCAGCAGTCGGACAGGGCCTACGCAGTATTTT. Amino acids: CASSRTGPTQYF.

In this sample, this clone turned up a few times. The J gene is TRBJ2-1, the V gene TRBV9; D is unclear. The germline V gene encodes CDR1 SGDLS and CDR2 YYNGEE. V was cut by 0 bases and J by 0 bases, with 10 bases left in between. There are 16 residues in the CDR3. The CDR3 DNA sequence: TGTGCCAGCAGCGTAGCCGGCAGCTACTCCTACAATGAGCAGTTCTTC. Translation gives CASSVAGSYSYNEQFF.

The rearrangement uses TRBV6-5 and TRBJ1-2; TRBD1 matches 9 bases. The CDR3 runs 13 residues. From germline, CDR1 is MNHEY and CDR2 SVGAGI. V was pared by 10 bases and J by 2 bases, with 5 bases of the junction left unmatched. Written as DNA, the CDR3 is TGTGCCACTCGACAGGGGGGAAACTATGGCTACACCTTC. Translating gives CATRQGGNYGYTF.

The chain has TRBV24-1 and TRBJ2-1; D is uncertain. The CDR3 consists of 13 residues. From germline, CDR1 is KGHDR and CDR2 SFDVKD. The germline V and J ends were trimmed by 4 bases and 8 bases, with 11 bases remaining between them. CDR3 sequence: CATSEYGRDEQFF. DNA for the CDR3: TGTGCCACCAGTGAGTATGGACGGGATGAGCAGTTCTTC.

The V and J genes are TRBV5-1 and TRBJ2-3; D remains ambiguous. Trimming took off 3 bases at V and 4 bases at J, with 12 bases between the two ends. CDR1 SGHRS and CDR2 YFSETQ come from the germline V gene. CDR3 size: 14 residues. This chain's CDR3 is CASSSPDSADTQYF. The CDR3 nucleotides are TGCGCCAGCAGCTCGCCGGATTCCGCAGATACGCAGTATTTT. Full variable domain (missing parts from reference TRBV5-1 and TRBJ2-3): KAGVTQTPRYLIKTRGQQVTLSCSPISGHRSVSWYQQTPGQGLQFLFEYFSETQRNKGNFPGRFSGRQFSNSRSEMNVSTLELGDSALYLCASSSPDSADTQYFGPGTRLTVL.

V usage is TRBV7-2 and J usage is TRBJ1-5; weak D call: TRBD1 (6 bases). The germline V gene encodes CDR1 SGHTA and CDR2 FQGNSA. The CDR3 sequence is 14 residues long. V was trimmed by 4 bases and J by 6 bases, leaving 13 bases between them. The CDR3 region is CASSSNQGSQPQHF. In nucleotides, the CDR3 is TGTGCCAGCAGCTCCAACCAGGGGAGTCAGCCCCAGCATTTT. Using reference TRBV7-2 and TRBJ1-5 for the parts outside the CDR3, the full variable domain is GAGVSQSPSNKVTEKGKDVELRCDPISGHTALYWYRQSLGQGLEFLIYFQGNSAPDKSGLPSDRFSAERTGGSVSTLTIQRTQQEDSAVYLCASSSNQGSQPQHFGDGTRLSIL.

The CDR3 loop is CATSGDQETQYF. In DNA form, the CDR3 reads TGTGCCACCAGCGGCGACCAAGAGACCCAGTACTTC. The rearrangement links TRBV15 to TRBJ2-5; D remains unclear. The ends were cut back, 5 bases at V and 0 bases at J, with 4 bases in the middle. CDR1 and CDR2 (germline): LNHNV, YYDKDF (reference sequence). CDR3 size: 12 residues.

CDR3 region: CASSFIAGPEQFF. In DNA form, the CDR3 reads TGTGCCAGCAGCTTTATTGCGGGGCCTGAGCAGTTCTTC. The rearrangement uses TRBV7-2 and TRBJ2-1, with D tentatively TRBD2 (6 bases). Germline V gives CDR1 SGHTA, CDR2 FQGNSA. This CDR3 has 13 residues. V shed 3 bases and J shed 9 bases, with 12 bases lying between them.

The chain has TRBV4-1 and TRBJ2-7, with a possible D match to TRBD2 (5 bases). The V and J ends lost 4 bases and 2 bases respectively, with 18 bases between them. The CDR3 sequence is 16 residues long. Germline V gene lookup returns CDR1 MGHRA and CDR2 YSYEKL. CDR3 in amino acids: CASSRYHGETPYEQYF. CDR3 in DNA: TGCGCCAGCAGCCGGTACCACGGGGAAACTCCCTACGAGCAGTACTTC.

The chain links TRBV24-1 to TRBJ2-1; 7 bases are a match to TRBD2. V shed 0 bases and J 7 bases; nucleotides not matched to a gene: 2. The CDR3 totals 14 residues. The germline gives CDR1 KGHDR, CDR2 SFDVKD. The CDR3 reads CATSDLGLENEQFF. DNA for the CDR3: TGTGCCACCAGTGATTTGGGACTAGAGAATGAGCAGTTCTTC.

V usage is TRBV6-5 and J usage is TRBJ1-1; 9 nucleotides line up with TRBD1. The trim removed 2 bases at V and 3 bases at J, leaving 1 base unmatched. Germline assignment: CDR1 MNHEY and CDR2 SVGAGI. The CDR3 length is 14 residues. The CDR3 region has the DNA TGTGCCAGCAGTTACAGGACAGGGGACACTGAAGCTTTCTTT. Residues: CASSYRTGDTEAFF.

The V call is TRBV7-2, the J call TRBJ2-3; the match to TRBD2 covers 7 bases. Germline V gives CDR1 SGHTA, CDR2 FQGNSA. This CDR3 is built from 15 residues. Losses at the gene ends were 1 base for V and 4 bases for J; bases not matched to a gene: 5. CDR3 residues: CASSLGGSGADTQYF. In nucleotides, the CDR3 is TGTGCCAGCAGCTTAGGCGGCAGCGGGGCAGATACGCAGTATTTT.

The chain links TRBV28 to TRBJ2-7; 7 nucleotides match TRBD1. Germline V gene sequence: CDR1 MDHEN, CDR2 SYDVKM. V was pared by 5 bases and J by 6 bases, with 7 bases of the junction left unmatched. The CDR3 is made up of 13 amino acids. The CDR3 here is CASSPRQGGEQYF. For the CDR3, the DNA is TGTGCCAGCAGTCCAAGACAGGGTGGCGAGCAGTACTTC.

The rearrangement uses TRBV6-5 and TRBJ2-3; TRBD1 matches at 8 bases. Germline loops: CDR1 MNHEY, CDR2 SVGAGI. There are 15 residues in the CDR3. V was clipped by 7 bases and J by 2 bases; unmatched bases: 8. CDR3 loop: CASIIRDRFTDTQYF. As DNA, the CDR3 is TGTGCCAGCATCATCCGGGACAGGTTCACAGATACGCAGTATTTT.